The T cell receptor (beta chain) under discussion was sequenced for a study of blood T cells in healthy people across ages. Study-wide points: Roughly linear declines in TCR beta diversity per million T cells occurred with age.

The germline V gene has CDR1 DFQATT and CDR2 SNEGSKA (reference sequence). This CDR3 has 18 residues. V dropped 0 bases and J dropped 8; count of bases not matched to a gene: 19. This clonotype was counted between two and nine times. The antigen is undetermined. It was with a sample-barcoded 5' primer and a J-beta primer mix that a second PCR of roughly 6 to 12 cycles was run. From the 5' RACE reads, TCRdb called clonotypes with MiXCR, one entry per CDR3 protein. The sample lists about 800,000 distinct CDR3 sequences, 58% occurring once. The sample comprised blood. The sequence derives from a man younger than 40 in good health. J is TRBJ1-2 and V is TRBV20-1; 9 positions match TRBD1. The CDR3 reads CSARDKGTYRGPVRGYTF. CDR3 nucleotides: TGCAGTGCTAGAGATAAGGGCACTTACAGGGGGCCAGTGCGGGGCTACACCTTC.